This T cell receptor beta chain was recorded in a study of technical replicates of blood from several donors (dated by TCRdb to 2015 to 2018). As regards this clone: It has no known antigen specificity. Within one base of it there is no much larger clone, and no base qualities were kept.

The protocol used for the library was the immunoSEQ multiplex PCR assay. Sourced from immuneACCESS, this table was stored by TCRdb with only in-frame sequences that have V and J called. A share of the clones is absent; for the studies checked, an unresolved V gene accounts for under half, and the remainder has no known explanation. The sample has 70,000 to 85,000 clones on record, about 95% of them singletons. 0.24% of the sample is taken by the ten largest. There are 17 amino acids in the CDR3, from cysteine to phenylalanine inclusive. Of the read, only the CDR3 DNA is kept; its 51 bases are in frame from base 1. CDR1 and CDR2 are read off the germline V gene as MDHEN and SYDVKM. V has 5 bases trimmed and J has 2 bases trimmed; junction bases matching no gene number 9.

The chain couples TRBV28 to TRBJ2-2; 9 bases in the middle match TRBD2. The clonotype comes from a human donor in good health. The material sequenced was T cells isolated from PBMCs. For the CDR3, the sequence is CASSRPPSGTNTGELFF. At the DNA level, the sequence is TGTGCCAGCAGTCGACCACCTAGCGGGACAAACACCGGGGAGCTGTTTTTT.